This T cell receptor (beta chain) was sequenced for a study of response to subunit inactivated influenza vaccine. TCRdb reprocessed the RT-PCR reads with MiXCR, giving one entry per CDR3 protein. In the table there are 490,000 or so distinct CDR3 sequences, around 8% of which are singletons. Looked up from germline, CDR1 is SGHVS and CDR2 is FQNEAQ. This CDR3 comprises 14 residues. V dropped 5 bases and J dropped 4; count of bases not matched to a gene: 7. The sequences come from PBMCs from blood, collected around 25 months after vaccination. V gene TRBV7-8 combines with J gene TRBJ2-7; TRBD1 matches at 8 bases. The receptor was isolated from a man between 50 and 75 years old who received an inactivated influenza vaccine. Written as DNA, the CDR3 is TGTGCCAGCAGCCAGGACAGGGTGGTGTACGAGCAGTACTTC. Translation gives CASSQDRVVYEQYF.